Below are 8 T cell receptor beta chains sequenced from a single sample in a study of blood T cell repertoires in COVID-19. Some clones are missing from TCRdb's copy, which holds only in-frame ones; the method was immunoSEQ multiplex PCR. The sample shows about 220,000 clones, about 78% of them seen only once. The sequenced material came from peripheral blood. Receptor source: a woman aged 70-85 years with acute or convalescent COVID-19.

This sequence joins TRBV18 and TRBJ2-1; 7 nucleotides match TRBD2. The ends lost 2 bases at V and 5 bases at J; junction bases unmatched: 0. The CDR3 covers 13 residues. CDR1 is KGHSH, CDR2 LQKENI, per germline. This CDR3 reads CASSPGTNNEQFF. The CDR3, as DNA: TGTGCCAGCTCACCAGGGACTAACAATGAGCAGTTCTTC.

The chain recombines TRBV24-1 with TRBJ2-2; maybe TRBD1 (6 bases). Trimming took off 5 bases at V and 6 bases at J, with 15 bases between the two ends. The CDR3 has 15 residues. CDR1 is KGHDR and CDR2 is SFDVKD in the germline V gene. CDR3: CATSGRNPGAGELFF. CDR3 DNA: TGTGCCACCAGTGGGAGAAACCCAGGGGCCGGGGAGCTGTTTTTT.

The chain couples TRBV11-2 to TRBJ2-7; no clear D gene. The CDR3 is made up of 13 amino acids. Germline V gene sequence: CDR1 SGHAT, CDR2 FQNNGV. V gave up 1 base and J gave up 3 bases, with 7 bases separating them. CDR3 sequence (DNA): TGTGCCAGCAGCTTAGGTCCGGGCTACGAGCAGTACGTC. Translation gives CASSLGPGYEQYV.

The chain couples TRBV6-5 to TRBJ2-7, with D unclear. Looked up from germline, CDR1 is MNHEY and CDR2 is SVGAGI. The CDR3 covers 12 residues. V lost 6 bases and J lost 4, with 10 bases in between. The CDR3 spells CASSNSGYEQYF. CDR3 nucleotides: TGTGCCAGCAGCAACAGTGGGTACGAGCAGTACTTC.

This clone was found once. The rearrangement links TRBV10-3 to TRBJ2-7; 13 bases line up with TRBD2. This CDR3 has 14 residues. The germline V gene encodes CDR1 ENHRY and CDR2 SYGVKD. V was pared by 7 bases and J by 7 bases, with 7 bases of the junction left unmatched. This CDR3 reads CAIKTSGGAREQYF. The CDR3 coding sequence is TGTGCCATCAAAACTAGCGGGGGGGCTCGGGAGCAGTACTTC.

The J gene is TRBJ1-5, the V gene TRBV6-1; D is unclear. This CDR3 contains 15 residues. Germline CDR1 is MNHNS and CDR2 is SASEGT. V dropped 1 base and J dropped 7 bases, with 14 bases sitting between them. In nucleotides, the CDR3 is TGTGCCAGCAGTGAAGTGGGCAGGTGGAGGCAGCCCCAGCATTTT. Protein sequence: CASSEVGRWRQPQHF.

J is TRBJ2-3 and V is TRBV6-6; 8 nucleotides agree with TRBD2. The germline V gene encodes CDR1 MNHNY and CDR2 SVGAGI (reference sequence). The CDR3 is 16 amino acids. The J segment lost 2 bases and the V segment lost 5 bases, leaving 9 bases of the junction unmatched. CDR3 bases: TGTGCCAGCAGTAACCGCGGGACTAGTAACACAGATACGCAGTATTTT. This codes for CASSNRGTSNTDTQYF.

The gene calls are TRBV15 and TRBJ1-4; perhaps TRBD1 as D (6 bases). From germline, CDR1 is LNHNV and CDR2 YYDKDF (reference sequence). Trimming pared 4 bases from V and 5 bases from J, leaving 11 bases between. The CDR3 has 14 residues. The CDR3 sequence: CATSIQGPNEKLFF. As DNA, the CDR3 is TGTGCCACCAGCATACAGGGACCCAATGAAAAACTGTTTTTT.